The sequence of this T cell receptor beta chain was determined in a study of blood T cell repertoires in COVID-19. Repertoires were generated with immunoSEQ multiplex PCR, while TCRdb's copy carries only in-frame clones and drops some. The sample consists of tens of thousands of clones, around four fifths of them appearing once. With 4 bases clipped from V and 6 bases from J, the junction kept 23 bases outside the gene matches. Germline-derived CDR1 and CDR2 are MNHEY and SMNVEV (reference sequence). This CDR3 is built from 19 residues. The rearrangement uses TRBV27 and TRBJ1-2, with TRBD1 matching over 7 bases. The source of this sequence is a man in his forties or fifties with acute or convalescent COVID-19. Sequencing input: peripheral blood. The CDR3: CASSSSPPGQSRVEDGYTF. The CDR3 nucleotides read TGTGCCAGCAGTTCATCGCCCCCGGGACAGAGTAGGGTTGAGGATGGCTACACCTTC.